The rows below give T cell receptor beta chains drawn from one sample of a study of Ad26.COV2.S vaccination and SARS-CoV-2 variants. Method: immunoSEQ multiplex PCR; TCRdb's copy keeps in-frame clones and lacks some. The sample has some 400,000 clones, about 89% seen once. This material consisted of peripheral blood, taken in a trial of Ad26.COV2.S vaccine versus placebo. These receptors were obtained from a person aged 18-65 years who received the Ad26.COV2.S COVID-19 vaccine or a placebo. CDR3s include the opening cysteine and the closing phenylalanine or tryptophan. A D gene is named only where the DNA matches it firmly. Only some rows state a clone size, as once, few, many or a class for expanded clones.

d_gene,j_gene,abundance,v_gene,CDR3aa,CDR3nt
TRBD2,TRBJ2-3,NA,TRBV7-8,CASSLVRTALGGGTDTQYF,TGTGCCAGCAGCTTAGTCCGGACGGCTCTCGGGGGGGGCACAGATACGCAGTATTTT
TRBD2,TRBJ2-1,NA,TRBV6-2/TRBV6-3,CASSYSASGGNEQFF,TGTGCCAGCAGTTACAGCGCTAGCGGGGGTAATGAGCAGTTCTTC
NA,TRBJ1-6,NA,TRBV7-2,CASSANSVRSPLHF,TGTGCCAGCAGCGCAAACAGTGTAAGGTCACCCCTCCACTTT
TRBD2,TRBJ2-1,NA,TRBV7-9,CASSFPGGTKDNEQFF,TGTGCCAGCAGCTTTCCCGGGGGGACTAAAGACAATGAGCAGTTCTTC
NA,TRBJ1-1,NA,TRBV5-4,CASSDTGQMNTEAFF,TGTGCCAGCAGCGACACCGGACAGATGAACACTGAAGCTTTCTTT
NA,TRBJ2-6,once,TRBV7-2,CASSLFMRGPGANVLTF,TGTGCCAGCAGCCTTTTTATGCGGGGGCCTGGGGCCAACGTCCTGACTTTC
NA,TRBJ2-7,NA,TRBV27,CASSKGFREQYF,TGTGCCAGCAGTAAGGGCTTTCGCGAGCAGTACTTC
TRBD1,TRBJ1-1,NA,TRBV5-4,CASSRQGGEGNTEAFF,TGTGCCAGCAGCCGACAGGGGGGAGAGGGGAATACTGAAGCTTTCTTT
TRBD2,TRBJ2-3,NA,TRBV5-1,CASSLLLAGITDTQYF,TGCGCCAGCAGCTTGTTACTAGCGGGGATCACAGATACGCAGTATTTT
NA,TRBJ2-6,NA,TRBV7-2,CASSLVGRGGANVLTF,TGTGCCAGCAGCTTAGTAGGGCGGGGTGGGGCCAACGTCCTGACTTTC
TRBD1,TRBJ1-1,NA,TRBV7-6,CASTQGARGTEAFF,TGTGCCAGCACTCAGGGGGCGCGGGGAACTGAAGCTTTCTTT
NA,TRBJ2-7,NA,TRBV6-5,CASSPLGGYEQYF,TGTGCCAGCAGCCCACTCGGGGGCTACGAGCAGTACTTC
NA,TRBJ1-2,NA,TRBV5-6,CASSFGDYGYTF,TGTGCCAGCAGCTTCGGTGACTATGGCTACACCTTC
NA,TRBJ2-2,NA,TRBV7-9,CASRPALNTGELFF,TGTGCCAGCAGACCCGCGTTAAACACCGGGGAGCTGTTTTTT
TRBD2,TRBJ2-1,once,TRBV7-9,CASSFELAGGGEQFF,TGTGCCAGCAGCTTCGAACTAGCGGGAGGGGGTGAGCAGTTCTTC
NA,TRBJ2-1,NA,TRBV19,CASSTSNEQFF,TGTGCCAGTAGTACCTCCAATGAGCAGTTCTTC
NA,TRBJ2-7,once,TRBV7-3,CASSGHDMGEDYEQYF,TGTGCCAGCAGCGGACACGACATGGGGGAGGACTACGAGCAGTACTTC